This T cell receptor (beta chain) came from a study of graft-versus-host responses after intestinal transplantation. This CDR3 is built from 15 residues. The trim removed 2 bases at V and 6 bases at J, leaving 7 bases unmatched. Germline lookup yields CDR1 SGHRS and CDR2 YFSETQ. Of note for this clone: Its specificity is unknown.

Libraries were prepared by immunoSEQ multiplex PCR; TCRdb keeps only in-frame clonotypes and omits some of them. The sample includes approximately 90,000 clones, approximately 90% seen only once; the top ten take 6% to 9%. The sample was unstimulated CD8+ T cells sorted from spleen or lymph node cells, taken before transplant. This TCR was recovered from a human donor who was the organ donor for an intestinal transplant. The chain combines TRBV5-1 with TRBJ2-7, with 11 bases aligning to TRBD2. This chain's CDR3 is CASSFIAGGPSEQYF. In DNA form, the CDR3 reads TGCGCCAGCAGCTTCATAGCGGGGGGGCCAAGCGAGCAGTACTTC.